Below, one TCR beta chain is given with its context. Anywhere from 1 to 8 samples came from each patient, spanning pretreatment and on-treatment. This specimen belongs to a study of PD-L1 blockade in urothelial cancer. Study-wide context: Patients had been given 0 to 3 earlier chemotherapy regimens. A median of about 140,000 T cells was found in the blood samples. Blood was tested 3 weeks (second dose) and 6 weeks into treatment.

Germline V lookup: CDR1 SGDLS, CDR2 YYNGEE. The CDR3 spans 24 residues. V lost 0 bases to trimming and J lost 3 bases; unmatched junction nucleotides: 29. The repertoire was sequenced with immunoSEQ multiplex PCR; TCRdb's copy has only in-frame clones and lacks some. The sample shows 33,000 or so clones, over 75% of them seen only once. The clonotype was recovered from a man aged 70-80 years with urothelial cancer. Sequenced here: PBMCs, sampled around atezolizumab (anti-PD-L1) treatment. The V and J genes are TRBV9 and TRBJ2-1; TRBD2 agrees at 8 bases. Written as DNA, the CDR3 is TGTGCCAGCAGCGTAGCTTTATCCTCCGGTCGGGGGGGGCCCGGGGGTTCCCTCTACAATGAGCAGTTCTTC. The encoded protein is CASSVALSSGRGGPGGSLYNEQFF.